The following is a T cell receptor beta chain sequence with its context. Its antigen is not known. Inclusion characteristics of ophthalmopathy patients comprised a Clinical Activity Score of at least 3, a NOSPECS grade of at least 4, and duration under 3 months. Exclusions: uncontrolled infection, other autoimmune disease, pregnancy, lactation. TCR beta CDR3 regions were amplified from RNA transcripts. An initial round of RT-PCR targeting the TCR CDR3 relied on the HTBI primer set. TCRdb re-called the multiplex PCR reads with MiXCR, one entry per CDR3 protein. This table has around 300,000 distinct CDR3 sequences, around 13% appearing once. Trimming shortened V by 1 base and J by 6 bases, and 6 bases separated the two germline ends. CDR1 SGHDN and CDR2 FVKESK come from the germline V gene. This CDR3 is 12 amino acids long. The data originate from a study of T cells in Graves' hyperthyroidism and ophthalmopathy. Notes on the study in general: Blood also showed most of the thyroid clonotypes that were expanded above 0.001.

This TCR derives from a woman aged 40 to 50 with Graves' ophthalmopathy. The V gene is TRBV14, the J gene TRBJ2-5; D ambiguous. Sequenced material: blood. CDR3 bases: TGTGCCAGCAGCCAAGGGGCAAAGACCCAGTACTTC. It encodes CASSQGAKTQYF.